Listed below are T cell receptor beta chains from one sample, sequenced in a study of human T cells and chemical hapten exposure. MiXCR, applied by TCRdb to the RACE reads, yields one record per CDR3 protein. The profile shows some 380,000 distinct CDR3 sequences, roughly 4.8% of them singletons. The sequencing used whole blood, collected in connection with sensitization to the hapten diphenylcyclopropenone (DPC). The receptors stem from a woman in her forties or fifties with alopecia areata. Some clones in this sample may be carry-over from other donors' samples. CDR3s include the opening cysteine and the closing phenylalanine or tryptophan. A D gene is named only where the DNA matches it firmly. The listing skips clone size in some rows; elsewhere it reads once, few, many or a size class.

j_call,clone_size,d_call,v_call,cdr3_nt,cdr3_aa
TRBJ1-1,many,TRBD1,TRBV28,TGTGCCAGCAGTTCCTACCTACAGGGGCTGGGCACTGAAGCTTTCTTT,CASSSYLQGLGTEAFF
TRBJ2-7,many,NA,TRBV27,TGTGCCAGCGCATACGGACAAGGGTACTACGAGCAGTACTTC,CASAYGQGYYEQYF
TRBJ1-5,few,NA,TRBV19,TGTGCCAGTAGCCACGGCGGTTCGAGCAATCAGCCCCAGCATTTT,CASSHGGSSNQPQHF
TRBJ1-2,few,NA,TRBV7-2,TGTGCCAGCAGCTTAAAGGCAGGGAACTATGGCTACACCTTC,CASSLKAGNYGYTF
TRBJ1-5,NA,NA,TRBV4-3,TGCGCCAGCAGCCCGACAAGCAATAGCAATCAGCCCCAGCATTTT,CASSPTSNSNQPQHF
TRBJ1-1,many,NA,TRBV18,TGTGCCAGCTCACCGCTTTCGAACACTGAAGCTTTCTTT,CASSPLSNTEAFF
TRBJ2-5,NA,NA,TRBV28,TGTGCCAGCAGTCCCTTGGGGCGCCTACAAGAGACCCAGTACTTC,CASSPLGRLQETQYF
TRBJ2-3,few,TRBD1,TRBV6-1,TGTGCCAGCAGTGAAGAACAGGACAGGGTGGGAGATACGCAGTATTTT,CASSEEQDRVGDTQYF
TRBJ2-7,many,TRBD2,TRBV12-3/TRBV12-4,TGTGCCAGCAGGGGACTATTCCCCTCCTACGAGCAGTACTTC,CASRGLFPSYEQYF
TRBJ1-1,many,TRBD1,TRBV10-3,TGTGCCATCAGTGGAACAGGGGACACTGAAGCTTTCTTT,CAISGTGDTEAFF
TRBJ1-2,many,NA,TRBV9,TGTGCCAGCAGCGTAGGAAACTCGAACTATGGCTACACCTTC,CASSVGNSNYGYTF
TRBJ1-5,NA,TRBD1,TRBV6-5,TGTGCCAGCAGTCCAACCTACAGGGGGATGAATCAGCCCCAGCATTTT,CASSPTYRGMNQPQHF
TRBJ2-3,many,TRBD2,TRBV27,TGTGCCAGCACCTCTAGCGGGAGTAGCACAGATACGCAGTATTTT,CASTSSGSSTDTQYF
TRBJ1-4,many,NA,TRBV28,TGTGCCAGCACACAGGGACTGACTGATAATGAAAAACTGTTTTTT,CASTQGLTDNEKLFF
TRBJ1-1,NA,NA,TRBV5-1,TGCGCCAGCAGCTGGACCGGGTCCAACACTGAAGCTTTCTTT,CASSWTGSNTEAFF
TRBJ2-7,NA,NA,TRBV5-5,TGTGCCAGCAGCTTGGCTACTGGGTCCTACGAGCAGTACTTC,CASSLATGSYEQYF
TRBJ2-3,many,NA,TRBV10-3,TGTGCCATCAGTGAGTCGAACCCTCCGAGGGATACGCAGTATTTT,CAISESNPPRDTQYF
TRBJ2-7,few,TRBD1,TRBV25-1,TGTGCCAGCAGTGAATCCCGGACAGGGACCTCCTACGAGCAGTACTTC,CASSESRTGTSYEQYF
TRBJ2-1,many,TRBD2,TRBV9,TGTGCCAGCAGCGCCTCTCCAGCGGGAGGGAGGTTCTTC,CASSASPAGGRFF
TRBJ2-1,many,NA,TRBV24-1,TGTGCCACCAGTGATCCCTCTGGCCAGACCTACAATGAGCAGTTCTTC,CATSDPSGQTYNEQFF
TRBJ1-1,many,TRBD1,TRBV20-1,TGCAGTGCCAGGACAGGGGGCAACACTGAAGCTTTCTTT,CSARTGGNTEAFF
TRBJ2-4,many,NA,TRBV21-1,TGTGCCAGCAGCAAAGCGGGGCGTTTCGTAGCCAAAAACATTCAGTACTTC,CASSKAGRFVAKNIQYF
TRBJ1-1,many,TRBD1,TRBV4-1,TGTGCCAGCAGCCAAGGACAGGGAGGTACTGAAGCTTTCTTT,CASSQGQGGTEAFF
TRBJ2-7,many,TRBD1,TRBV6-1,TGTGCCATAACCTCCGGGACAGGGCTACCCGAGCAGTACTTC,CAITSGTGLPEQYF
TRBJ2-1,many,TRBD2,TRBV2,TGTGCCAGCAGTGAAGCTAGCGGGAGAAGTCTGTTCTTC,CASSEASGRSLFF
TRBJ2-5,few,NA,TRBV6-5,TGTGCCAGCAGTTCAATCCGGGACTCAAAAGGGACCCAGTACTTC,CASSSIRDSKGTQYF
TRBJ1-1,NA,TRBD1,TRBV5-1,TGCGCCAGCTCACAGGGGCGAGGGGTTAGTGAAGCTTTCTTT,CASSQGRGVSEAFF
TRBJ2-1,many,TRBD1,TRBV4-1,TGCGCCAGCAGGCAGACAGGGGCCTCCTACAATGAGCAGTTCTTC,CASRQTGASYNEQFF
TRBJ1-1,few,NA,TRBV30,TGTGCCTGGAGTGTAGGAGCGGGGGACACTGAAGCTTTCTTT,CAWSVGAGDTEAFF
TRBJ1-2,few,TRBD1,TRBV29-1,TGCAGCGCTCAGGACAGGGAGTATGGCTACACCTTC,CSAQDREYGYTF
TRBJ1-2,many,NA,TRBV20-1,TGCAGTGCTAGGTTCTCAGCCTATGGCTACACCTTC,CSARFSAYGYTF
TRBJ2-3,few,NA,TRBV7-2,TGTGCCAGCAGATTTGGCCGGGACTCGAGCACAGATACGCAGTATTTT,CASRFGRDSSTDTQYF
TRBJ1-4,NA,NA,TRBV5-1,TGCGCCAGCAGCTTGTCCCCGGACGGTATTGAACGGCTGTTTTTT,CASSLSPDGIERLFF
TRBJ2-3,few,NA,TRBV20-1,TGCAGTGCTAGACCGGACGAGCGCCAAGGAACGCAGTATTTT,CSARPDERQGTQYF
TRBJ2-1,many,NA,TRBV4-1,TGCGCCAGCAGTCGACGTGGAGGGACAAATTACGATGAGCAGTTCTTC,CASSRRGGTNYDEQFF
TRBJ1-3,NA,NA,TRBV12-3/TRBV12-4,TGTGCCAGCAACAAAGACAGGATGCCCGGAAACACCATATATTTT,CASNKDRMPGNTIYF
TRBJ1-5,few,NA,TRBV20-1,TGCAGTGCTAGAGAGTCAGCAAAGGGGCCCCAGCATTTT,CSARESAKGPQHF
TRBJ2-6,NA,NA,TRBV20-1,TGCAGTGCTTCGGCCGTCTATGGGCAGGCCAGAAGCTCTGGGGCCAACGTCCTGACTTTC,CSASAVYGQARSSGANVLTF
TRBJ1-5,few,NA,TRBV6-4,TGTGCCAGCCGGCAGGGCAGTGGCGTTGGGCCCCAGCATTTT,CASRQGSGVGPQHF
TRBJ2-3,many,NA,TRBV11-3,TGTGCCAGCAGCCCCACGGTTGCGGCAGATACGCAGTATTTT,CASSPTVAADTQYF
TRBJ1-4,many,NA,TRBV5-1,TGCGCCAGCAGCGGGCAAGGGGCCGGCGAAAAACTGTTTTTT,CASSGQGAGEKLFF
TRBJ1-5,NA,NA,TRBV19,TGTGCCAGTAGTATAGATGGCGTACATCAGCCCCAGCATTTT,CASSIDGVHQPQHF
TRBJ2-2,many,NA,TRBV2,TGTGCCAGCACCAGGAACACCGGGGAGCTGTTTTTT,CASTRNTGELFF
TRBJ1-4,many,NA,TRBV5-1,TGCGCCAGCAGCCGCCGGGGGGAGGCAACTAATGAAAAACTGTTTTTT,CASSRRGEATNEKLFF
TRBJ2-3,few,TRBD2,TRBV4-2,TGTGCCAACAGCCAAGAATGGGCGGGGGGGCAGGATACGCAGTATTTT,CANSQEWAGGQDTQYF
TRBJ2-7,few,NA,TRBV12-3/TRBV12-4,TGTGCCAGCAGCCCCCCCGGAAGTGACGAGCAGTACTTC,CASSPPGSDEQYF
TRBJ1-2,many,NA,TRBV5-1,TGCGCCAGCAGCTTGGCATCGGACACAGCCTATGGCTACACCTTC,CASSLASDTAYGYTF
TRBJ1-5,NA,NA,TRBV6-2/TRBV6-3,TGTGCCAGCAGGCTCGGGCAGAGTAGCAATCAGCCCCAGCATTTT,CASRLGQSSNQPQHF
TRBJ1-5,NA,NA,TRBV7-2,TGTGCCAGCAGTCGGGCCCTGTTTGGCAATCAGCCCCAGCATTTT,CASSRALFGNQPQHF
TRBJ1-1,few,NA,TRBV29-1,TGCAGCGTTGGAGGGCTTATGAACACTGAAGCTTTCTTT,CSVGGLMNTEAFF
TRBJ2-1,many,TRBD2,TRBV29-1,TGCAGCGTTGAACCTGGGCTAGCGGTTTACAATGAGCAGTTCTTC,CSVEPGLAVYNEQFF
TRBJ2-5,NA,NA,TRBV7-8,TGTGCCAGCAGCTTTGGGGGGGCCGAGACCCAGTACTTC,CASSFGGAETQYF
TRBJ2-7,many,TRBD2,TRBV9,TGTGCCAGCGGGCGGGAGGGCCTCCACGAGCAGTACTTC,CASGREGLHEQYF
TRBJ2-1,many,NA,TRBV7-6,TGTGCCAGCAGCCCCCCCGTGAGCGGCTACAATGAGCAGTTCTTC,CASSPPVSGYNEQFF
TRBJ2-1,many,NA,TRBV7-8,TGTGCCAGCAGCTGGGGCGAGGTTTACAATGAGCAGTTCTTC,CASSWGEVYNEQFF